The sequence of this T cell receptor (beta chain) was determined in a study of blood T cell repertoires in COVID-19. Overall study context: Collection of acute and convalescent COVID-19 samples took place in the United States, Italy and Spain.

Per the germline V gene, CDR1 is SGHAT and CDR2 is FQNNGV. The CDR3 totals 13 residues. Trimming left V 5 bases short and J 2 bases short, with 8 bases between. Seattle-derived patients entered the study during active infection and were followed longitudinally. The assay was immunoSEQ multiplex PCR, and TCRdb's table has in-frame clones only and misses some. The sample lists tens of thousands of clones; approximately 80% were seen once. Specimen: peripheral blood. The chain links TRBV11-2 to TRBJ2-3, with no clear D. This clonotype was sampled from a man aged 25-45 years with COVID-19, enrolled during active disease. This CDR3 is CASSPWHTDTQYF. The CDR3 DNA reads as TGTGCCAGCAGCCCTTGGCACACAGATACGCAGTATTTT.